The clone carrying this T cell receptor (beta chain) was recorded a few times. Antigen: not known. CDR3 length equals 13 residues. The germline V gene has CDR1 KGHSH and CDR2 LQKENI. The germline V and J ends were trimmed by 2 bases and 3 bases, with 8 bases remaining between them. These data originate in a study of CD4 T cells in relation to SARS-CoV-2 and coronaviruses. Study in general: After around 10 days of antigen culture, PBMC TCR beta CDR3s were sequenced. Negative control cultures got HIV-1 Nef peptides or no peptide.

Before the COVID-19 pandemic, during about 2011-2019, CD4+ T cells were taken from unexposed donors. Isolation of CD4+ T cells took place after roughly nine days in culture. Unexposed-donor CD4+ T cells were probed with SARS-CoV-2 S/N and four cold-coronavirus spikes, cells permitting. Profiled with immunoSEQ multiplex PCR; TCRdb holds only in-frame clones, not every one. Among approximately 16,000 clones listed, about 77% were seen once. The rearrangement joins TRBV18 to TRBJ2-7; no clear D gene. The TCR was taken from a human donor in good health. Sequencing used CD4+ T cells from PBMCs, cultured in vitro. The CDR3 DNA reads TGTGCCAGCTCACCAGGGGTGGACTACGAGCAGTACTTC. Its translation is CASSPGVDYEQYF.